These 24 T cell receptor beta chains were sequenced from one sample in a study of cytomegalovirus exposure and HLA in healthy donors. With 60 Vbeta and 13 Jbeta primers, the PCR was carried out. Sequencing used immunoSEQ multiplex PCR; TCRdb keeps in-frame clones, though not all of them. The sample includes around 110,000 clones, about 10% of them seen just once. Sequencing was performed on PBMCs. The source is a young man in good health and CMV-seronegative.

This clone was found a few times. The genes are TRBV5-6 and TRBJ2-4; TRBD1 agrees at 8 bases. With 3 bases clipped from V and 0 bases from J, the junction kept 8 bases outside the gene matches. The V gene's germline CDR1 is SGHDT and CDR2 YYEEEE. The CDR3 contains 17 residues. DNA for the CDR3: TGTGCCAGCAGCTATAGGACAGGGTGGATAGCCAAAAACATTCAGTACTTC. Translated, it gives CASSYRTGWIAKNIQYF.

This chain links TRBV7-9 with TRBJ2-5; D perhaps matches TRBD1 (6 bases). The CDR3 contains 14 residues. V was clipped by 4 bases and J by 1 base, with 10 bases between them. Germline CDR1 and CDR2: SEHNR and FQNEAQ (reference sequence). CDR3 bases: TGTGCCAGCAGCTCGACAGGTACCCAAGAGACCCAGTACTTC. It encodes CASSSTGTQETQYF. The whole variable domain, filled in from reference TRBV7-9 and TRBJ2-5, reads DTGVSQNPRHKITKRGQNVTFRCDPISEHNRLYWYRQTLGQGPEFLTYFQNEAQLEKSRLLSDRFSAERPKGSFSTLEIQRTEQGDSAMYLCASSSTGTQETQYFGPGTRLLVL.

The chain has TRBV7-2 and TRBJ2-7; no definite D call. From germline, CDR1 is SGHTA and CDR2 FQGNSA. This CDR3 region has 15 residues. V was clipped by 1 base and J by 0 bases, with 10 bases between them. This chain's CDR3 is CASSLGGRSSYEQYF. CDR3 nucleotide sequence: TGTGCCAGCAGCTTAGGAGGCAGATCCTCCTACGAGCAGTACTTC. Based on the CDR3 plus reference TRBV7-2 and TRBJ2-7, the full variable domain is GAGVSQSPSNKVTEKGKDVELRCDPISGHTALYWYRQSLGQGLEFLIYFQGNSAPDKSGLPSDRFSAERTGGSVSTLTIQRTQQEDSAVYLCASSLGGRSSYEQYFGPGTRLTVT.

This chain joins TRBV7-9 and TRBJ2-1; D possibly corresponds to TRBD2 (6 bases). V was clipped by 2 bases and J by 13 bases, with 9 bases between them. CDR3 length: 11 amino acids. Germline V CDR1 and CDR2: SEHNR, FQNEAQ (reference sequence). The CDR3 sequence: CASSLSGEQFF. Here the CDR3 DNA reads TGTGCCAGCAGCTTATCGGGGGAACAGTTCTTC. Drawing the rest from reference TRBV7-9 and TRBJ2-1, the complete variable domain is DTGVSQNPRHKITKRGQNVTFRCDPISEHNRLYWYRQTLGQGPEFLTYFQNEAQLEKSRLLSDRFSAERPKGSFSTLEIQRTEQGDSAMYLCASSLSGEQFFGPGTRLTVL.

This clone appeared a few times. This chain connects TRBV7-2 to TRBJ2-2; 7 bases align to TRBD1. V shed 1 base and J 5 bases; nucleotides not matched to a gene: 4. CDR3 length equals 15 residues. Germline V gene sequence: CDR1 SGHTA, CDR2 FQGNSA. CDR3 sequence: CASSLVDRATGELFF. The CDR3 bases are TGTGCCAGCAGCTTAGTTGACAGGGCAACCGGGGAGCTGTTTTTT.

This clone has only a few counts. CDR3 sequence reads: CASSSVAGDSYEQYF. Here the CDR3 DNA reads TGTGCCAGCAGCTCAGTAGCGGGGGACTCCTACGAGCAGTACTTC. This chain joins TRBV7-2 and TRBJ2-7; 9 bases match TRBD2. The CDR3 extends over 15 amino acids. The germline V gene encodes CDR1 SGHTA and CDR2 FQGNSA. J lost 0 bases, V lost 4 bases, and 4 bases had no gene match. The complete variable domain, with remaining parts taken from reference TRBV7-2 and TRBJ2-7, reads GAGVSQSPSNKVTEKGKDVELRCDPISGHTALYWYRQSLGQGLEFLIYFQGNSAPDKSGLPSDRFSAERTGGSVSTLTIQRTQQEDSAVYLCASSSVAGDSYEQYFGPGTRLTVT.

This clone has just a few counts. This sequence joins TRBV20-1 and TRBJ1-2; D may be TRBD1 (5 bases). The V gene lost 2 bases and the J gene lost 5 bases, with 6 bases spanning the gap. The CDR3 runs to 11 residues. Germline values: CDR1 DFQATT, CDR2 SNEGSKA (reference sequence). Here the CDR3 DNA reads TGCAGTGCTAGAACAGGTTATGGCTACACCTTC. It codes for CSARTGYGYTF.

In its sample, this clone was seen a few times. The genes are TRBV19 and TRBJ2-2; 14 positions agree with TRBD2. Unmatched junction bases numbered 6, after V lost 11 bases and J lost 7 bases. The CDR3 is 14 residues long. Germline V gene lookup returns CDR1 LNHDA and CDR2 SQIVND (reference sequence). CDR3 loop: CAGGLAGGGGELFF. CDR3 coding DNA: TGTGCCGGAGGACTAGCGGGAGGTGGCGGGGAGCTGTTTTTT.

J is TRBJ2-6 and V is TRBV19, with D hard to call. Trimming took 3 bases from V and 4 from J, leaving 4 bases between them. The germline CDR1 and CDR2 sequences are LNHDA and SQIVND (reference sequence). The CDR3 is 13 residues long. The CDR3 reads CASSMAGANVLTF. The CDR3 DNA is TGTGCCAGTAGTATGGCCGGGGCCAACGTCCTGACTTTC.

This clone was seen a few times. The chain links TRBV6-5 to TRBJ1-1; no firm D call. The CDR3 consists of 13 residues. V was pared by 5 bases and J by 0 bases, with 7 bases between. The germline CDR1 and CDR2 sequences are MNHEY and SVGAGI. The CDR3 reads CASSADLNTEAFF. The CDR3 nucleotides are TGTGCCAGCAGTGCGGATTTGAACACTGAAGCTTTCTTT.

This chain links TRBV4-1 with TRBJ1-6; perhaps TRBD1 as D (6 bases). Per the germline V gene, CDR1 is MGHRA and CDR2 is YSYEKL. This CDR3 has 16 residues. Deletions cut 0 bases from V and 9 bases from J, with 15 bases between. CDR3 residues: CASSQDRTGSSSPLHF. The DNA for the CDR3 is TGCGCCAGCAGCCAAGACCGAACAGGGAGCTCTTCACCCCTCCACTTT.

The V and J genes are TRBV30 and TRBJ2-7, with TRBD2 matching over 11 bases. The V gene's germline CDR1 is GTSNPN and CDR2 SVGIG (reference sequence). With 3 bases clipped from V and 3 bases from J, the junction kept 1 base outside the gene matches. This CDR3 is built from 13 residues. The DNA of the CDR3 is TGTGCCTGGAGACTAGCGGGAGTCTACGAGCAGTACTTC. Its protein is CAWRLAGVYEQYF.

V usage is TRBV5-4 and J usage is TRBJ2-2; D unclear. V lost 0 bases and J lost 8, with 11 bases in between. CDR1 and CDR2 from the germline V gene are SGHNT and YYREEE (reference sequence). The CDR3 consists of 14 residues. The CDR3 spells CASSLAPYSGELFF. The CDR3 coding sequence is TGTGCCAGCAGCTTGGCTCCGTACTCGGGGGAGCTGTTTTTT.

This clone has just a few counts. CDR3 coding DNA: TGTGCCAGTAGTACCCAAGGGGGATATAGCAATCAGCCCCAGCATTTT. Protein sequence: CASSTQGGYSNQPQHF. The rearrangement joins TRBV19 to TRBJ1-5; possibly TRBD1 for D (6 bases). The CDR3 is made up of 16 amino acids. V lost 4 bases and J lost 0, with 13 bases in between. The V gene's germline CDR1 is LNHDA and CDR2 SQIVND (reference sequence).

This clone was seen more than once but under ten times. The V and J genes are TRBV18 and TRBJ2-7; 7 nucleotides agree with TRBD1. The CDR3 has 16 amino acids. Per the germline V gene, CDR1 is KGHSH and CDR2 is LQKENI. With V trimmed by 3 bases and J by 2 bases, 10 bases remained unmatched. The DNA of the CDR3 is TGTGCCAGCTCACCGAGCCCGGGACAGAGAACCTACGAGCAGTACTTC. This gives the protein CASSPSPGQRTYEQYF.

In this sample, this clone turned up a few times. The chain's CDR3 is CASSQLLRGEGRTDTQYF. The CDR3 DNA is TGCGCCAGCAGCCAACTTTTAAGGGGGGAGGGCCGGACAGATACGCAGTATTTT. The rearrangement uses TRBV4-1 and TRBJ2-3; D possibly corresponds to TRBD2 (7 bases). Between the trimmed V and J ends, which lost 2 bases and 3 bases, there was a span of 21 bases. In germline, CDR1 is MGHRA, CDR2 YSYEKL. This CDR3 is built from 18 residues.

This clone appeared a few times. The V gene is TRBV5-1, the J gene TRBJ2-7; D perhaps matches TRBD2 (7 bases). The CDR3 extends over 14 amino acids. Trimming removed 5 bases at V and 7 bases at J, with 19 bases between. Looked up from germline, CDR1 is SGHRS and CDR2 is YFSETQ. The CDR3 here is CASRIGRGSWEQYF. Here the CDR3 DNA reads TGCGCCAGCAGAATAGGGAGGGGGTCCTGGGAGCAGTACTTC.

This clone was seen only a few times. The V and J genes are TRBV29-1 and TRBJ1-4, with TRBD1 identical over 7 bases. The germline gives CDR1 SQVTM, CDR2 ANQGSEA. Trimming took 4 bases from V and 8 from J; bases not matched to a gene: 4. The CDR3 extends over 12 amino acids. The CDR3: CSVGTGGEKLFF. In DNA, the CDR3 is TGCAGCGTTGGGACAGGCGGGGAAAAACTGTTTTTT.

This clone was counted between two and nine times. This sequence joins TRBV28 and TRBJ1-4; D unresolved. V gave up 3 bases and J gave up 4 bases, with 9 bases separating them. Germline assignment: CDR1 MDHEN and CDR2 SYDVKM. There are 14 residues in the CDR3. The DNA for the CDR3 is TGTGCCAGCAGTTTTGGGCAGGATAATGAAAAACTGTTTTTT. It encodes CASSFGQDNEKLFF.

In its sample, this clone was seen a few times. The V and J genes are TRBV6-1 and TRBJ2-1; 10 positions agree with TRBD2. Germline lookup yields CDR1 MNHNS and CDR2 SASEGT. Losses at the gene ends were 0 bases for V and 7 bases for J; bases not matched to a gene: 6. CDR3 length equals 16 residues. CDR3 amino acids: CASSEAGLAGANEQFF. In DNA, the CDR3 is TGTGCCAGCAGTGAAGCTGGTCTAGCGGGAGCGAATGAGCAGTTCTTC.

This clone showed up just a few times. The chain carries TRBV29-1 and TRBJ2-7; D is unresolved. The CDR3 length is 12 residues. The germline V and J ends were trimmed by 4 bases and 2 bases, with 9 bases remaining between them. Germline V gives CDR1 SQVTM, CDR2 ANQGSEA. CDR3 DNA: TGCAGCGTTGGTTCCGGTACCTACGAGCAGTACTTC. Protein: CSVGSGTYEQYF.

The sample holds a few counts of this clone. This sequence joins TRBV28 and TRBJ1-2, with 8 bases that match TRBD1. Germline V gives CDR1 MDHEN, CDR2 SYDVKM. This CDR3 is built from 14 residues. Trimming took 5 bases from V and 5 from J; bases not matched to a gene: 7. CDR3 protein: CASSTTGEPYGYTF. The CDR3 DNA follows: TGTGCCAGCAGTACGACAGGGGAGCCTTATGGCTACACCTTC.

The chain joins TRBV7-6 to TRBJ1-1; D uncertain. Germline lookup yields CDR1 SGHVS and CDR2 FNYEAQ. The CDR3 length is 16 residues. The ends were cut back, 5 bases at V and 2 bases at J, with 18 bases in the middle. CDR3 nucleotides: TGTGCCAGCAGCCTAGGGAGAGCGGGGTCCAACACTGAAGCTTTCTTT. Translation gives CASSLGRAGSNTEAFF.

This clone has only a few counts. The chain links TRBV15 to TRBJ2-1; 10 nucleotides align to TRBD1. Germline lookup yields CDR1 LNHNV and CDR2 YYDKDF (reference sequence). Losses at the gene ends were 1 base for V and 3 bases for J; bases not matched to a gene: 3. The CDR3 has 16 amino acids. This CDR3 is CATSRVGTGVYNEQFF. CDR3 in DNA: TGTGCCACCAGCAGAGTGGGGACAGGGGTCTACAATGAGCAGTTCTTC.